These T cell receptor beta chains were read from a single sample in a study of regulatory T cells in long-lasting Graves disease. Each CDR3 protein is one row after TCRdb ran MiXCR on the multiplex PCR reads. Here the sample spans about 620,000 distinct CDR3 sequences, roughly 15% being singletons. These data are also associated with another study on T cells in Graves' hyperthyroidism and ophthalmopathy.

The starting material was peripheral blood mononuclear cells (PBMCs), obtained at new diagnosis, from a patient treated with antithyroid drugs. The receptors shown here come from a woman aged 25 to 39 with Graves disease. Each CDR3 is given with its conserved first and last residue. The D gene is left open where the match is weak. Clone size is given for some rows only: seen once, a few or many times, or a class if the clone is expanded.

clone_size	v_call	d_call	j_call	cdr3_aa	cdr3_nt
few	TRBV28	-	TRBJ1-2	CASSSGGGPDYGYTF	TGTGCCAGCAGTTCCGGGGGGGGTCCTGACTATGGCTACACCTTC
-	TRBV30	TRBD1	TRBJ1-4	CAWSAGTGGGKLFF	TGTGCCTGGAGTGCGGGGACAGGGGGTGGAAAACTGTTTTTT
many	TRBV20-1	-	TRBJ2-1	CSAHTRTRYNEQFF	TGCAGTGCTCACACCAGGACCCGTTACAATGAGCAGTTCTTC
many	TRBV4-1	TRBD1	TRBJ1-1	CASSQGLRGRDTEAFF	TGCGCCAGCAGCCAAGGGCTAAGGGGGCGCGACACTGAAGCTTTCTTT
few	TRBV3-1	TRBD2	TRBJ2-7	CASSQEPPGLAGLNEQYF	TGTGCCAGCAGCCAGGAACCTCCGGGACTAGCGGGTCTCAACGAGCAGTACTTC
few	TRBV18	TRBD2	TRBJ2-7	CASSRRGIIYEQYF	TGTGCCAGCTCACGGCGGGGGATCATCTACGAGCAGTACTTC
many	TRBV27	TRBD1	TRBJ1-6	CASSPGTDYQAPLHF	TGTGCCAGCAGTCCAGGGACAGACTATCAGGCACCCCTCCACTTT
-	TRBV19	-	TRBJ2-6	CASRESRGANVLTF	TGTGCCAGTAGGGAGAGCAGGGGAGCCAACGTCCTGACTTTC
many	TRBV28	TRBD1	TRBJ2-3	CASSGDRGWTDTQYF	TGTGCCAGCAGTGGGGACAGAGGGTGGACAGATACGCAGTATTTT
-	TRBV19	-	TRBJ1-5	CASSRSGQPNSNQPQHF	TGTGCCAGTAGCCGGTCCGGGCAGCCAAATAGCAATCAGCCCCAGCATTTT
-	TRBV20-1	-	TRBJ1-2	CSARPGVYGYTF	TGCAGTGCTAGGCCGGGGGTCTATGGCTACACCTTC
-	TRBV20-1	TRBD1	TRBJ2-5	CSARDGTGASTLNF	TGCAGTGCTAGAGACGGGACAGGGGCTTCGACCTTGAACTTC
few	TRBV2	-	TRBJ2-5	CASKGRRETQYF	TGTGCCAGCAAGGGCCGCCGGGAGACCCAGTACTTC
-	TRBV20-1	TRBD1	TRBJ2-1	CSASGWGGQGAEKAFF	TGCAGTGCTAGCGGATGGGGTGGACAGGGGGCCGAAAAGGCGTTCTTC
many	TRBV25-1	-	TRBJ2-2	CASSDDRRNTGELFF	TGTGCCAGCAGTGACGACAGGAGGAACACCGGGGAGCTGTTTTTT
many	TRBV7-3	-	TRBJ2-1	CASSRSGSSSYNEQFF	TGTGCCAGCAGCCGGAGCGGTTCTAGCTCCTACAATGAGCAGTTCTTC
many	TRBV28	TRBD1	TRBJ2-7	CASTKPGGGAWGEQYF	TGTGCCAGCACGAAACCAGGGGGCGGGGCCTGGGGCGAGCAGTACTTC
many	TRBV28	-	TRBJ2-7	CASSPYRGGTYEQYF	TGTGCCAGCAGCCCATACAGGGGAGGCACCTACGAGCAGTACTTC
few	TRBV5-1	-	TRBJ2-7	CASSSRPVGESSYEQYF	TGCGCCAGCAGCTCCCGCCCCGTGGGCGAGAGCTCCTACGAGCAGTACTTC
few	TRBV19	-	TRBJ1-2	CASSIGSDTEGYTF	TGTGCCAGTAGTATAGGTTCGGACACGGAAGGCTACACCTTC
many	TRBV28	-	TRBJ2-5	CASSSTKTQYF	TGTGCCAGCAGCTCTACCAAGACCCAGTACTTC
-	TRBV28	-	TRBJ2-3	CASSLIVGAADTQYF	TGTGCCAGCAGTTTAATTGTAGGGGCCGCCGATACGCAGTATTTT
few	TRBV9	-	TRBJ2-2	CASSVRGAPGELFF	TGTGCCAGCAGCGTACGGGGGGCCCCCGGGGAGCTGTTTTTT
-	TRBV4-2	-	TRBJ2-2	CASSQELTNTGELFF	TGTGCCAGCAGCCAAGAACTCACCAACACCGGGGAGCTGTTTTTT
few	TRBV30	-	TRBJ1-6	CAWSATGTFVSPLHF	TGTGCCTGGAGTGCAACCGGGACCTTTGTTTCACCCCTCCACTTT
many	TRBV2	-	TRBJ2-2	CASSETGDTGELFF	TGTGCCAGCAGTGAAACTGGGGACACCGGGGAGCTGTTTTTT